This record concerns one TCR beta chain sequence. Its antigen is still unknown. This sample was included in a study of cytomegalovirus exposure and HLA in healthy donors. The CDR3 is made up of 8 amino acids. Trimming took off 9 bases at V and 14 bases at J, with 10 bases between the two ends. Germline V lookup: CDR1 KGHSH, CDR2 LQKENI. Study-wide points: In vitro, a few CMV-associated chains proved specific for CMV antigens. Cytomegalovirus status was reportedly diagnosed by the classifier with high sensitivity and specificity.

The PCR had 60 Vbeta and 13 Jbeta primers. Some clones are missing from TCRdb's copy, which holds only in-frame ones; the method was immunoSEQ multiplex PCR. The table shows 150,000 or so clones, with approximately 80% occurring only once. This clonotype was obtained from a woman aged 40 to 50 in good health and CMV-seropositive. The rearrangement joins TRBV18 to TRBJ1-2; TRBD1 might be the D (5 bases). The sequenced material came from PBMCs. This CDR3 reads CASSGGTF. The CDR3 bases are TGTGCCAGTTCCGGGGGGACCTTC.